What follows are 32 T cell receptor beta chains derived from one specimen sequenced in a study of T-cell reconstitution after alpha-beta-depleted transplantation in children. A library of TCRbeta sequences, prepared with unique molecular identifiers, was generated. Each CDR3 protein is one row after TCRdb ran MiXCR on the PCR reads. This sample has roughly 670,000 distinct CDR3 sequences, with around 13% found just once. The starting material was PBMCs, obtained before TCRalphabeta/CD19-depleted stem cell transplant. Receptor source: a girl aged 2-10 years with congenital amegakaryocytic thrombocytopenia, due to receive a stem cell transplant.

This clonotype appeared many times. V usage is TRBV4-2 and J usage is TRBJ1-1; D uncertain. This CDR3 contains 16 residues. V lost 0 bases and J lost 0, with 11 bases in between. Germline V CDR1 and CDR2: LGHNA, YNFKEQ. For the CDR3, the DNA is TGTGCCAGCAGCCAAGATCTTAAGGGCATGAACACTGAAGCTTTCTTT. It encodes CASSQDLKGMNTEAFF.

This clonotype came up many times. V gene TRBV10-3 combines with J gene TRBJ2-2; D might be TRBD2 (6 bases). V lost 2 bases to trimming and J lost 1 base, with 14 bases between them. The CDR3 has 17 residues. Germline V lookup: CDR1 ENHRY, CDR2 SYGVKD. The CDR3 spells CAISEDFASENTGELFF. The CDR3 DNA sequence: TGTGCCATCAGTGAGGATTTTGCTAGCGAGAACACCGGGGAGCTGTTTTTT.

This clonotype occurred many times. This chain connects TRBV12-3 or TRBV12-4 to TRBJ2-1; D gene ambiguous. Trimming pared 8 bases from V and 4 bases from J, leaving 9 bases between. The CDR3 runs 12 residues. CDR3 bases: TGTGCCAGCGGGCCCGTGTACAATGAGCAGTTCTTC. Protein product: CASGPVYNEQFF.

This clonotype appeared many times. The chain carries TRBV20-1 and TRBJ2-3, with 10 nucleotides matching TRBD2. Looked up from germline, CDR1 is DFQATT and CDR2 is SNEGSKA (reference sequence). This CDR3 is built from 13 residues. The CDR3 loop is CSPGTSAPDTQYF. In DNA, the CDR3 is TGCTCCCCTGGGACTAGCGCCCCAGATACGCAGTATTTT.

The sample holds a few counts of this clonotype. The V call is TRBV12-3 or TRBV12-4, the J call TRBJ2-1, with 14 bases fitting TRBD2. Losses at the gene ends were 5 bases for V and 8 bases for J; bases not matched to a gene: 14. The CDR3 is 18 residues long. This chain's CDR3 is CASSRGLAGVLGSYEQFF. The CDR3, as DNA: TGTGCCAGCAGTCGGGGACTAGCGGGAGTTCTGGGTTCCTATGAGCAGTTCTTC.

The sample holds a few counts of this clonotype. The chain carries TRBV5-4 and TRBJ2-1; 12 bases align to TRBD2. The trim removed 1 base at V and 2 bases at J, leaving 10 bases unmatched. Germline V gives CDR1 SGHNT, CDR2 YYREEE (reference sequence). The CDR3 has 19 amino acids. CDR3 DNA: TGTGCCAGCAGCTTGTCAGGGCTAGCGGGAGGGGAAACCTACAATGAGCAGTTCTTC. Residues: CASSLSGLAGGETYNEQFF. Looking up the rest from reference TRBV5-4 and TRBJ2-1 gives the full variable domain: ETGVTQSPTHLIKTRGQQVTLRCSSQSGHNTVSWYQQALGQGPQFIFQYYREEENGRGNFPPRFSGLQFPNYSSELNVNALELDDSALYLCASSLSGLAGGETYNEQFFGPGTRLTVL.

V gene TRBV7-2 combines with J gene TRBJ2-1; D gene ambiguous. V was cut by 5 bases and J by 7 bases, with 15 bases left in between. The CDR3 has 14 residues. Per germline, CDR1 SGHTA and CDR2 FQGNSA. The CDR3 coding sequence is TGTGCCAGCAGCCCCGAGGTGGCAGCGAATGAGCAGTTCTTC. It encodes CASSPEVAANEQFF.

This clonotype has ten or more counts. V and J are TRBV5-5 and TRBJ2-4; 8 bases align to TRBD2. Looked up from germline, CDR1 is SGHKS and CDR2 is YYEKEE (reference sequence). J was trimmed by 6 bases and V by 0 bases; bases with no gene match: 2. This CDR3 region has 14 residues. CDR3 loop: CASSLGREGNIQYF. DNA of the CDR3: TGTGCCAGCAGCTTGGGCCGGGAGGGAAACATTCAGTACTTC.

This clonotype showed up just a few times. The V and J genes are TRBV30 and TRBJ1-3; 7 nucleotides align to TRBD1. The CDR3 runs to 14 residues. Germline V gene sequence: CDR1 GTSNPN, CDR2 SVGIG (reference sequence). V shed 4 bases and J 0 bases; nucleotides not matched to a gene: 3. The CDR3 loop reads CAWNRGFSGNTIYF. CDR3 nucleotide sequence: TGTGCCTGGAACAGGGGTTTCTCTGGAAACACCATATATTTT.

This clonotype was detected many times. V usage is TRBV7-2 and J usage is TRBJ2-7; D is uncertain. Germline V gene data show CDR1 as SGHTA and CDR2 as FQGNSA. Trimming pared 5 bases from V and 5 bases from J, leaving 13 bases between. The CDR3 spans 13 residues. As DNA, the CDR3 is TGTGCCAGCAGCCAAGATGGGCAGGACGAGCAGTACTTC. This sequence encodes CASSQDGQDEQYF.

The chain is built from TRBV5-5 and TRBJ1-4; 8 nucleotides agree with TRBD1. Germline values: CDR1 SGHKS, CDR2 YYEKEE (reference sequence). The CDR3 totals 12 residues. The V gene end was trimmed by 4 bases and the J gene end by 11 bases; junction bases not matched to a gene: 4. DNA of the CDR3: TGTGCCAGCAGCACCAGGGGGCGGAAACTGTTTTTT. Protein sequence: CASSTRGRKLFF.

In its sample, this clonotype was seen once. The CDR3 loop is CASSFGSVFSYEQYF. CDR3 DNA: TGCGCCAGCAGCTTCGGATCTGTTTTCTCCTACGAGCAGTACTTC. The chain combines TRBV5-1 with TRBJ2-7; D remains ambiguous. Between the trimmed V and J ends, which lost 2 bases and 0 bases, there was a span of 12 bases. The CDR3 contains 15 residues. Germline V gene lookup returns CDR1 SGHRS and CDR2 YFSETQ.

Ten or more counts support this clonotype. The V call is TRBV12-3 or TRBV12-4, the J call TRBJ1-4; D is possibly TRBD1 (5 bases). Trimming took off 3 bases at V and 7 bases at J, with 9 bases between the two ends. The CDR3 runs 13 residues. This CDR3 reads CASSFRDAEKLFF. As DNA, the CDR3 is TGTGCCAGCAGTTTCCGGGACGCTGAAAAACTGTTTTTT.

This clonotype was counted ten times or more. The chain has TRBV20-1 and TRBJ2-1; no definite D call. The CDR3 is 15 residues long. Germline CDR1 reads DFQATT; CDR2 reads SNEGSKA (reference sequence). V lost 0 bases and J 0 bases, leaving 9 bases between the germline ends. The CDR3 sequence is CSARDVEISYNEQFF. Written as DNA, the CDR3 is TGCAGTGCTAGAGATGTAGAAATCTCCTACAATGAGCAGTTCTTC.

In nucleotides, the CDR3 is TGCGCCAGCAGCCCGGGACTAAGGGGGAACACTGAAGCTTTCTTT. This gives the protein CASSPGLRGNTEAFF. This sequence joins TRBV5-1 and TRBJ1-1, with a possible D match to TRBD1 (5 bases). The CDR3 spans 15 residues. Trimming left V 4 bases short and J 1 base short, with 14 bases between. CDR1 and CDR2 from the germline V gene are SGHRS and YFSETQ. The full variable domain, in which reference TRBV5-1 and TRBJ1-1 provide the parts outside the CDR3, is KAGVTQTPRYLIKTRGQQVTLSCSPISGHRSVSWYQQTPGQGLQFLFEYFSETQRNKGNFPGRFSGRQFSNSRSEMNVSTLELGDSALYLCASSPGLRGNTEAFFGQGTRLTVV.

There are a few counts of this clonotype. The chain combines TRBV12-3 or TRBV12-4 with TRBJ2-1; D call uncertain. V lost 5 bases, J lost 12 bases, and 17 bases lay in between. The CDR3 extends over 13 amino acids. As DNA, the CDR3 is TGTGCCAGCAGTGGTCTTCTCCGCGGCGGGCAGTTCTTC. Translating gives CASSGLLRGGQFF.

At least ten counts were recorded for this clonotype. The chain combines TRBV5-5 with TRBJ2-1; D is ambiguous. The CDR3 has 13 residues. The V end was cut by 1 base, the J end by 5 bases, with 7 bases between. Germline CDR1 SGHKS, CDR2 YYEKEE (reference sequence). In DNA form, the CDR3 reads TGTGCCAGCAGCTTGAGAACTGACAATGAGCAGTTCTTC. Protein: CASSLRTDNEQFF.

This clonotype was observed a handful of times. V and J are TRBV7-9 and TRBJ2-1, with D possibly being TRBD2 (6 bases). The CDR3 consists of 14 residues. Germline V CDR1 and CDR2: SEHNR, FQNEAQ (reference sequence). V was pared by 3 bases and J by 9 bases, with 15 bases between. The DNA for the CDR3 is TGTGCCAGCAGCTTCGCGAGCGGGTGGATTGAGCAGTTCTTC. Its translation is CASSFASGWIEQFF.

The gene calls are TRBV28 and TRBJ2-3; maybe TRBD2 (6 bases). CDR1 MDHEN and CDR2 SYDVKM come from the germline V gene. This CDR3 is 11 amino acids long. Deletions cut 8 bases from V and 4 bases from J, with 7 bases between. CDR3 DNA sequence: TGTGCCAGCTTAGCGGCAGATACGCAGTATTTT. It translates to CASLAADTQYF.

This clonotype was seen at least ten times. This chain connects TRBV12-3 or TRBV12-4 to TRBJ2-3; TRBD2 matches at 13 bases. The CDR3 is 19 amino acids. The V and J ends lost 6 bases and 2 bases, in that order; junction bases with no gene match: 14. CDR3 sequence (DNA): TGTGCCAGCAGGTACGGACTAGCGGGAGAGACGTGGGACACAGATACGCAGTATTTT. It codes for CASRYGLAGETWDTDTQYF.

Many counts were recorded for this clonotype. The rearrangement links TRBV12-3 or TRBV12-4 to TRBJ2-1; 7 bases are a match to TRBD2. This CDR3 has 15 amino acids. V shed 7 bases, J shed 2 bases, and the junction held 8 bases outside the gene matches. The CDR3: CASTFSGPPYNEQFF. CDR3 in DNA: TGTGCCAGCACCTTTAGCGGGCCCCCCTACAATGAGCAGTTCTTC.

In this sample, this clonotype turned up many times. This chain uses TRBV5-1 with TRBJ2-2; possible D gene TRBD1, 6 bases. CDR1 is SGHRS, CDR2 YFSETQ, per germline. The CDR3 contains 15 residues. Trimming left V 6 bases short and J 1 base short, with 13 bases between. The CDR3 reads CASNLAGVNTGELFF. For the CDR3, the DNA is TGCGCCAGCAATCTGGCAGGGGTGAACACCGGGGAGCTGTTTTTT.

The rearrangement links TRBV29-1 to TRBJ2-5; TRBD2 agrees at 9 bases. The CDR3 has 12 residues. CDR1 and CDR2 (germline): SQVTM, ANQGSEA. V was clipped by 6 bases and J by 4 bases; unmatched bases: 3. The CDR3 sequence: CSVQAGGETQYF. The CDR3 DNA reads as TGCAGCGTCCAAGCGGGAGGAGAGACCCAGTACTTC.

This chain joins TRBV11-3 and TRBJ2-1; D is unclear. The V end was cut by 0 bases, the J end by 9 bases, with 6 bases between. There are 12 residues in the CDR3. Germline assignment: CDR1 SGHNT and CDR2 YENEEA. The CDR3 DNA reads TGTGCCAGCAGCTTAGATTCTAGTGAGCAGTTCTTC. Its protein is CASSLDSSEQFF. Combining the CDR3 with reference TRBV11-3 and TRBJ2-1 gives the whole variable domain EAGVVQSPRYKIIEKKQPVAFWCNPISGHNTLYWYLQNLGQGPELLIRYENEEAVDDSQLPKDRFSAERLKGVDSTLKIQPAELGDSAVYLCASSLDSSEQFFGPGTRLTVL.

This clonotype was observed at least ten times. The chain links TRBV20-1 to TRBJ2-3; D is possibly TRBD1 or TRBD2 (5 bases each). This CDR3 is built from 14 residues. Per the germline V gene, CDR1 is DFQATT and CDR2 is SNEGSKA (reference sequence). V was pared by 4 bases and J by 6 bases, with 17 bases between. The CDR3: CSAIRGWGWDTQYF. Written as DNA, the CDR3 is TGCAGTGCTATACGGGGCTGGGGCTGGGATACGCAGTATTTT.

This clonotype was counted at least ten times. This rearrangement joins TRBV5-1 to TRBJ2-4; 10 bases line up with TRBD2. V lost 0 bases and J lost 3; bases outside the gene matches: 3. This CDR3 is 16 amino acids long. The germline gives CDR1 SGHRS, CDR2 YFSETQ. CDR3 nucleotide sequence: TGCGCCAGCAGCTTGGAGCGGGAGGGGGTCAAAAACATTCAGTACTTC. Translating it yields CASSLEREGVKNIQYF. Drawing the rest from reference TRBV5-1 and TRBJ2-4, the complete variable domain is KAGVTQTPRYLIKTRGQQVTLSCSPISGHRSVSWYQQTPGQGLQFLFEYFSETQRNKGNFPGRFSGRQFSNSRSEMNVSTLELGDSALYLCASSLEREGVKNIQYFGAGTRLSVL.

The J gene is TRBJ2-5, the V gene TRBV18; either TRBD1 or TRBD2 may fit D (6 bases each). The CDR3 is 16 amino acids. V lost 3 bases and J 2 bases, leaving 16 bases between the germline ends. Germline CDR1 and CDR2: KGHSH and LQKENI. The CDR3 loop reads CASSPLGGRSQETQYF. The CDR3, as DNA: TGTGCCAGCTCACCTCTTGGGGGGCGGTCGCAAGAGACCCAGTACTTC.

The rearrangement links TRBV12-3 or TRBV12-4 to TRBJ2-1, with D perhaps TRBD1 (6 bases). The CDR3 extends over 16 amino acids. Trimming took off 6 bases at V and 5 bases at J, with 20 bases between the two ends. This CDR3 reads CASSSTGYFNHNEQFF. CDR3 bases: TGTGCCAGCAGCTCAACAGGGTACTTTAACCACAATGAGCAGTTCTTC.

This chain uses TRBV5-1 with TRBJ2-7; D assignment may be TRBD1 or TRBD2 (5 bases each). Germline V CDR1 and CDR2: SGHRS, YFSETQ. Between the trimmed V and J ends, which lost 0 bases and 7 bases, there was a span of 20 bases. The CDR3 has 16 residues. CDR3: CASSLGAGTPSPEQYF. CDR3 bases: TGCGCCAGCAGCTTGGGCGCAGGGACCCCGTCGCCTGAGCAGTACTTC.

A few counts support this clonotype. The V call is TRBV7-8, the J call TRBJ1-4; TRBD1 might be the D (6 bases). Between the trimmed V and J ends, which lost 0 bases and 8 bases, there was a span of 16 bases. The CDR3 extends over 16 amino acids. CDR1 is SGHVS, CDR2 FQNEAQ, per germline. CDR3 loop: CASSLADTGLREKLFF. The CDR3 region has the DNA TGTGCCAGCAGCTTAGCGGACACAGGGTTAAGGGAAAAACTGTTTTTT.

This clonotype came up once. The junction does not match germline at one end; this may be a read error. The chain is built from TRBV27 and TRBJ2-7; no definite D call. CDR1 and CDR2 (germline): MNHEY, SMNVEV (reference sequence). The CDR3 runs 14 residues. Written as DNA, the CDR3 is TGTGCCAGCAGTTTTCTAGGGTCCCTCTACGAGCGGTACTTC. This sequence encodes CASSFLGSLYERYF.

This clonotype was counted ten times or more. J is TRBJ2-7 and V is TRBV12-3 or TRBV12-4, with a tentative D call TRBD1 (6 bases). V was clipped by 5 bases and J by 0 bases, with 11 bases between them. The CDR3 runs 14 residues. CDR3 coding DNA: TGTGCCAGCAGTACTGACAGGTACTCCTACGAGCAGTACTTC. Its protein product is CASSTDRYSYEQYF.